The present entry profiles one TCR beta chain with its context. It has no known antigen specificity. Base qualities are not at hand, and no much larger clone is one base apart. The immunoSEQ Assay, a bias-controlled multiplex PCR, was used to amplify TCRbeta CDR3 regions from genomic DNA. The authors' pipeline ran thus. Nucleated cell counts per sample were estimated from amplification of reference gene primers within the assay. To quantify the absolute abundance of each unique TCRbeta CDR3 rearrangement, sequence reads were collapsed and filtered. For each sample, productive Simpson clonality was calculated by taking the square root of Simpson's diversity index across productive rearrangements. The table was pulled from immuneACCESS by TCRdb, which kept in-frame rearrangements only. Such tables lose some clones; where checked, under half of the loss comes from unresolved V genes, and the rest has no known cause. That table gives V, J and clone size, and the DNA gave D and trimming. A total of around 170,000 clones appear in this sample, about 83% of them only once. Around 14% of the sample is taken by the ten largest.

The germline V end is reduced by 4 bases and the J end by 1 base; junction bases left unmatched: 3. Spanning cysteine to phenylalanine, the CDR3 consists of 15 amino acids. Of the read, only the CDR3 DNA is kept; its 45 bases are in frame from base 1. From a lookup of the germline V gene, CDR1 and CDR2 are LGHNT and FRNRAP. This sample is part of a study of blood T cell repertoires in COVID-19 (dated by TCRdb to the early 2020s). A note on the overall study: The collaborator samples originated in the United States, Italy and Spain and spanned the acute and convalescent phases of COVID-19. The prospective study material was composed of cDNA or gDNA derived from T cells, B-cell-depleted T cells, or PBMCs. Subjects who had been exposed to COVID-19, were actively infected with it, or had recovered from it provided the deeply sampled blood TCRbeta repertoires that made up the dataset. The repertoires were released in a freely available public database intended as a resource for research on the immune response to SARS-CoV-2. The samples were drawn from two sources: the first 160 participants of the ongoing ImmuneRACE study, and 1,000 to 1,500 subjects contributed by 6 global collaborators. A de-identified subject ID, COVID-19 status, age in years and sex were almost always included in the sample metadata. Where available, HLA class I and class II types were obtained from metadata supplied by the sample provider rather than from assay-based typing.

General findings and caveats noted by the study authors: How much clinical and demographic metadata was included differed by source and by participant, and the metadata was provided uncurated.

Collaborating institutions collected whole blood in K2EDTA tubes following their own protocols. For TCRbeta analysis, collaborator samples were shipped as frozen whole blood, as isolated PBMCs, or as DNA extracted from either sample type. The source is a woman older than 75 with acute or convalescent COVID-19. The sequence links TRBV12-5 to TRBJ1-1; 10 of the junction bases match TRBD1. Sequenced material: peripheral blood. The nucleotide sequence reads TGTGCTAGTGGTTGGGACAGGGGAAAGAACACTGAAGCTTTCTTT. This encodes CASGWDRGKNTEAFF.